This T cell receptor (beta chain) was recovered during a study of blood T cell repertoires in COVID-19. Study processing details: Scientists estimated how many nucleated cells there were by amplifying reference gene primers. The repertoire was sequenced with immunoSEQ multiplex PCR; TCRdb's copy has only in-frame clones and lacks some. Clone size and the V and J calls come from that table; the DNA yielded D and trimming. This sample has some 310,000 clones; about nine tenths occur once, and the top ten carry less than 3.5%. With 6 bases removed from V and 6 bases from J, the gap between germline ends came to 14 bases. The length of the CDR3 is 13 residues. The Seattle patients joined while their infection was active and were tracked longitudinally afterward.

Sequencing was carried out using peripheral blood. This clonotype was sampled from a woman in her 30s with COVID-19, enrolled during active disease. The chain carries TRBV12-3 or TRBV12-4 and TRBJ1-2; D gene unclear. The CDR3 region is CASSLMVQDGYTF. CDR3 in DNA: TGTGCCAGCAGCTTGATGGTCCAGGATGGCTACACCTTC.